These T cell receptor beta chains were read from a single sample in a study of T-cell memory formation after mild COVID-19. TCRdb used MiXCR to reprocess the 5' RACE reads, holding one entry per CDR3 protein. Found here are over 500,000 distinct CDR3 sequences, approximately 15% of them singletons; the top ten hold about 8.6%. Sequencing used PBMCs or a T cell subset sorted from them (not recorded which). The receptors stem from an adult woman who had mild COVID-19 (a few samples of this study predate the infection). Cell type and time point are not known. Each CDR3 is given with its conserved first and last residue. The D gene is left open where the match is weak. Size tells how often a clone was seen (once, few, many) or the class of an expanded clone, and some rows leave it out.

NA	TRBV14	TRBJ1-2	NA	CASLLRRAANYGYTF	TGTGCCAGCCTCCTTAGGCGTGCAGCTAACTATGGCTACACCTTC
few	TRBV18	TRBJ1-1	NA	CASSQGVGTNTEAFF	TGTGCCAGCTCTCAAGGGGTTGGCACGAACACTGAAGCTTTCTTT
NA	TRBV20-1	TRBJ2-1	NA	CSATQGKQFF	TGCAGTGCTACTCAGGGGAAGCAGTTCTTC
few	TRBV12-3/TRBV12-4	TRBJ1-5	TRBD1	CASTRGTGLLNQPQHF	TGTGCCAGCACCAGGGGGACAGGACTACTCAATCAGCCCCAGCATTTT
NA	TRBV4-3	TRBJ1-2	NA	CASSQERFMGGGYTF	TGCGCCAGCAGCCAAGAACGATTTATGGGGGGTGGCTACACCTTC
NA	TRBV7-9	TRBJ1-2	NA	CASSLARGGYTF	TGTGCCAGCAGCTTAGCGCGCGGTGGCTACACCTTC
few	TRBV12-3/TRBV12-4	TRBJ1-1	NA	CASSLTNGGTEAFF	TGTGCCAGCAGTTTAACAAACGGGGGCACTGAAGCTTTCTTT
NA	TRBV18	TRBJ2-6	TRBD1	CASSQTGPGANVLTF	TGTGCCAGCTCACAGACAGGGCCAGGGGCCAACGTCCTGACTTTC
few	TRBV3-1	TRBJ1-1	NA	CASRVGVSLNTEAFF	TGTGCCAGCAGAGTGGGCGTCTCATTGAACACTGAAGCTTTCTTT
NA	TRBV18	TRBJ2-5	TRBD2	CASSWRKREGQETQYF	TGTGCCAGCTCTTGGAGGAAGCGGGAGGGCCAAGAGACCCAGTACTTC
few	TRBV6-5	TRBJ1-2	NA	CASTLRMGTFNYGYTF	TGTGCCAGCACCCTTCGGATGGGGACCTTTAACTATGGCTACACCTTC
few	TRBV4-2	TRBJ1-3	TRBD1	CASSQEGRTGGNTIYF	TGTGCCAGCAGCCAAGAAGGGCGGACAGGGGGAAACACCATATATTTT
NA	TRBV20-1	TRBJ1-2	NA	CSAKPPGGFYGYTF	TGCAGTGCAAAGCCCCCGGGCGGGTTCTATGGCTACACCTTC
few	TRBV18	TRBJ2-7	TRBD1	CASSPQGAAYEQYF	TGTGCCAGCTCACCCCAGGGGGCGGCCTACGAGCAGTACTTC
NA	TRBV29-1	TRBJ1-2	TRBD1	CSVEGQGVRYTF	TGCAGCGTTGAGGGACAGGGGGTTCGCTACACCTTC
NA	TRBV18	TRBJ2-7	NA	CASSPPHPSYEQYF	TGTGCCAGCTCACCGCCCCACCCCTCCTACGAGCAGTACTTC
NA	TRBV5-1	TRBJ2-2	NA	CASSPDSLANTGELFF	TGCGCCAGCAGCCCGGACAGCTTGGCAAACACCGGGGAGCTGTTTTTT
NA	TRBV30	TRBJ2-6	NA	CAWISSGANVLTF	TGTGCCTGGATTAGCTCTGGGGCCAACGTCCTGACTTTC
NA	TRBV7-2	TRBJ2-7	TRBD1	CASSASGTGTGEQYF	TGTGCCAGCAGCGCGTCCGGGACAGGGACGGGTGAGCAGTACTTC
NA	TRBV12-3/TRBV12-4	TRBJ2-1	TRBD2	CASSPRWLAGDFSYNEQFF	TGTGCCAGCAGCCCACGGTGGCTAGCGGGAGACTTCTCCTACAATGAGCAGTTCTTC
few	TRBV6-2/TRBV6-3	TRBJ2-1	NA	CASSYSTRPSYNEQFF	TGTGCCAGCAGTTACTCTACTAGACCCTCCTACAATGAGCAGTTCTTC
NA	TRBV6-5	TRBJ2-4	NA	CASRTGPAKNIQYF	TGTGCCAGCAGAACGGGACCAGCCAAAAACATTCAGTACTTC
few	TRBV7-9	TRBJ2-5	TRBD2	CASSSILAGGETQYF	TGTGCCAGCAGCTCTATACTAGCGGGAGGTGAGACCCAGTACTTC
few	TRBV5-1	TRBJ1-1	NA	CASRVNAEAFF	TGCGCCAGCAGAGTGAATGCTGAAGCTTTCTTT
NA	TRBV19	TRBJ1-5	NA	CASSIRASRARISSNQPQHF	TGTGCCAGTAGTATCCGCGCGAGCAGGGCCCGTATTTCCAGCAATCAGCCCCAGCATTTT
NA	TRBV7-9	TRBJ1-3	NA	CASSSREGTGNTIYF	TGTGCCAGCAGCTCCCGGGAGGGTACTGGAAACACCATATATTTT
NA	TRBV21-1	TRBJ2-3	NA	CASSKDTGADTQYF	TGTGCCAGCAGCAAAGACACAGGGGCAGATACGCAGTATTTT
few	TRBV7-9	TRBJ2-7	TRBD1	CASSLPRDRNYEQYF	TGTGCCAGCAGCTTACCCCGGGACAGAAACTACGAGCAGTACTTC
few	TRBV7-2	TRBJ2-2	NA	CASSLGGKSTGELFF	TGTGCCAGCAGCTTAGGGGGGAAGAGCACCGGGGAGCTGTTTTTT
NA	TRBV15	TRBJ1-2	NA	CATSALGGGADGYTF	TGTGCCACCAGCGCCCTGGGCGGGGGCGCGGATGGCTACACCTTC
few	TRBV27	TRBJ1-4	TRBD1	CASSSRQGVGEKLFF	TGTGCCAGCAGTTCTAGACAGGGTGTCGGTGAAAAACTTTTTTTT
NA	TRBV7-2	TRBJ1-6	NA	CASSFGGGTHTTPLHF	TGTGCCAGCAGCTTCGGGGGGGGGACACACACCACACCCCTCCACTTT
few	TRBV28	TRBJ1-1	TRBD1	CASREQGYGTEAFF	TGTGCCAGCAGGGAACAGGGGTATGGCACTGAAGCTTTCTTT
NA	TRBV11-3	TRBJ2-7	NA	CASSLTGNYEQYF	TGTGCCAGCAGCTTAACAGGGAACTACGAGCAGTACTTC
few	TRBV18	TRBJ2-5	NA	CASSPDGVPGRETQYF	TGTGCCAGCTCACCCGACGGGGTCCCTGGGCGAGAGACCCAGTACTTC
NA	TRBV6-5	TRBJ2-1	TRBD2	CASSLGLAGGNKQFF	TGTGCCAGCAGTTTAGGACTAGCGGGGGGAAACAAGCAGTTCTTC
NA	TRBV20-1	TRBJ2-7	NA	CSARDPLTYEQYF	TGCAGTGCTAGAGATCCCCTAACCTACGAGCAGTACTTC
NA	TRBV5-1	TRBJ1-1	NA	CASSSTQGNTEAFF	TGCGCCAGCAGCTCAACGCAGGGGAACACTGAAGCTTTCTTT
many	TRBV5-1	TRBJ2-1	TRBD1	CASSLTDRVFGDEQFF	TGCGCCAGCAGCTTGACGGACAGGGTTTTTGGCGATGAGCAGTTCTTC
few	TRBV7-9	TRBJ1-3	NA	CASSLDLNTIYF	TGTGCCAGCAGCTTAGATTTAAACACCATATATTTT
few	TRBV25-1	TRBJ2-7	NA	CASSAGWLRKGNEQYF	TGTGCCAGCAGTGCCGGATGGCTAAGGAAGGGCAACGAGCAGTACTTC
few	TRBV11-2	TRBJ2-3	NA	CASTLGGTDTQYF	TGTGCCAGCACCTTAGGGGGTACAGATACGCAGTATTTT
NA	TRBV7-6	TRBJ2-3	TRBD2	CASSMVAGDTDTQYF	TGTGCCAGCAGCATGGTAGCGGGAGACACAGATACGCAGTATTTT
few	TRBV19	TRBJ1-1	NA	CASSISQRMNTEAFF	TGTGCCAGTAGTATATCCCAGAGGATGAACACTGAAGCTTTCTTT
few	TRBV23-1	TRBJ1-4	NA	CASSQSLGQRNEKLFF	TGCGCCAGCAGTCAATCGTTGGGACAACGAAATGAAAAACTGTTTTTT
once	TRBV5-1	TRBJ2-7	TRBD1	CASSWGTGASYEQYF	TGCGCCAGCAGCTGGGGGACAGGAGCATCCTACGAGCAGTACTTC